Listed here is a single T cell receptor beta chain. Its antigen is undetermined. The sort gate was single viable CD3+CD4+CD8-CD45RO+ cells for memory CD4+ T cells. V lost 1 base to trimming and J lost 2 bases, with 7 bases between them. Per the germline V gene, CDR1 is MGHDK and CDR2 is SYGVNS. The CDR3 extends over 14 amino acids. These data belong to a study of memory CD4+ T cells and cytomegalovirus serostatus. Turning to the study itself: Of the healthy Belgian adults, 9 were CMV seropositive and about two dozen seronegative. General observations from the study: About 40% of the roughly 150 known CMV-associated TCRbeta sequences appeared in CD4+ memory. Repertoires predicted CMV serostatus with median bootstrapped AUC of about 0.96.

Authors' data handling: After removing out-of-frame reads, around 2,000,000 distinct TCRbeta sequences remained. Method: immunoSEQ multiplex PCR; TCRdb's copy keeps in-frame clones and lacks some. That table supplies the V and J calls and clone size; D and trimming were determined from the DNA. The sample records tens of thousands of clones, 82% being singletons. The sample comprised memory CD4+ T cells from blood. The clonotype comes from an adult in good health and CMV-seronegative. Some clones in this sample may be carry-over from other donors' samples. The chain has TRBV25-1 and TRBJ2-3; D unclear. Written as DNA, the CDR3 is TGTGCCAGCAGTGAATTGGGTCCCACAGATACGCAGTATTTT. Protein sequence: CASSELGPTDTQYF.